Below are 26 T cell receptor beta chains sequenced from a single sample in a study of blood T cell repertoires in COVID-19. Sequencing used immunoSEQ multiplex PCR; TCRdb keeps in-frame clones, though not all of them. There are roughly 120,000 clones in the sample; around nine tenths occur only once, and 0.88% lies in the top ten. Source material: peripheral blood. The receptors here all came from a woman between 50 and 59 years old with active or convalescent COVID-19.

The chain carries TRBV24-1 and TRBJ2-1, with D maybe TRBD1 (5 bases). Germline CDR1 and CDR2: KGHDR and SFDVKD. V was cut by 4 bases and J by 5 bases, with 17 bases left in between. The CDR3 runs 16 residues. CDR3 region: CATSDQGGKVNNEQFF. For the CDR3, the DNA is TGTGCCACCAGTGACCAGGGCGGTAAGGTGAACAATGAGCAGTTCTTC.

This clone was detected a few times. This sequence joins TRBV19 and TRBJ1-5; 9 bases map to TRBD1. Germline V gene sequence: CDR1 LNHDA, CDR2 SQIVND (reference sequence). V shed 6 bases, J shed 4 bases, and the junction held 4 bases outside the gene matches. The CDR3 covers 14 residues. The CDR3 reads CASSDRGLNQPQHF. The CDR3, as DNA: TGTGCCAGTAGCGACAGGGGGTTGAATCAGCCCCAGCATTTT.

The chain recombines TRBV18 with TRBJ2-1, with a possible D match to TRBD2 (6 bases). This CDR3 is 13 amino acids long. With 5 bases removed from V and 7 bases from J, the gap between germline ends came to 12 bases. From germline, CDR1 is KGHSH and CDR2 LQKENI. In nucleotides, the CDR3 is TGTGCCAGCTCAAGAGGGGCGGGGAATGAGCAGTTCTTC. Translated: CASSRGAGNEQFF.

As DNA, the CDR3 is TGTGCCAGCAGCTCCGTCGGGACTAGCGGCCACAATGAGCAGTTCTTC. Amino acids: CASSSVGTSGHNEQFF. This chain links TRBV28 with TRBJ2-1; 11 nucleotides match TRBD2. The CDR3 has 16 amino acids. Looked up from germline, CDR1 is MDHEN and CDR2 is SYDVKM. After removal of 6 bases from V and 5 bases from J, the junction contained 9 bases not matched to a gene.

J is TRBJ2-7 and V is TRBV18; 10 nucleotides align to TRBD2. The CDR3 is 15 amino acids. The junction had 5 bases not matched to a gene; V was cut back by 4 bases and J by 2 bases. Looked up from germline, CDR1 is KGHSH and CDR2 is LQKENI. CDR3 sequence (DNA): TGTGCCAGCTCACGCACTAGCGGGGTCACCTACGAGCAGTACTTC. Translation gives CASSRTSGVTYEQYF.

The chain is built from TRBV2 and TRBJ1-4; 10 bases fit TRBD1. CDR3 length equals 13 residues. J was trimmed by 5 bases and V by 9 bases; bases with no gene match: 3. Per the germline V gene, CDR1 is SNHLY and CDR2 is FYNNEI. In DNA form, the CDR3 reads TGTGCCAGTAAGGGACAGGGGAATGAAAAACTGTTTTTT. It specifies CASKGQGNEKLFF. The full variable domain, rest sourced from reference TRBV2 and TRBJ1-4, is EPEVTQTPSHQVTQMGQEVILRCVPISNHLYFYWYRQILGQKVEFLVSFYNNEISEKSEIFDDQFSVERPDGSNFTLKIRSTKLEDSAMYFCASKGQGNEKLFFGSGTQLSVL.

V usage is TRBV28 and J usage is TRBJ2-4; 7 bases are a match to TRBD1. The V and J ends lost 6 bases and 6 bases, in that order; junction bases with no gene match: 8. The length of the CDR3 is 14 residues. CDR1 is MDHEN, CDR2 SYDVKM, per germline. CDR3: CASSPDRVRNIQYF. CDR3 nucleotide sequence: TGTGCCAGCAGCCCAGACAGGGTTCGAAACATTCAGTACTTC.

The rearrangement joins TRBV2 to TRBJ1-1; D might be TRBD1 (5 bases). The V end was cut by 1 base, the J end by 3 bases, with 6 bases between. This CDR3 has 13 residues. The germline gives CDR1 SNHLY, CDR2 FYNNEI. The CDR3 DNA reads TGTGCCAGCAGTGAAGGGGGGGACACTGAAGCTTTCTTT. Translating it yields CASSEGGDTEAFF.

The CDR3 DNA reads TGTGCCAGCAGCTGGGGACTAGCGGGGGAGCAGTACTTC. Its protein is CASSWGLAGEQYF. The V gene is TRBV7-2, the J gene TRBJ2-7; 13 nucleotides match TRBD2. CDR3 length: 13 amino acids. Germline assignment: CDR1 SGHTA and CDR2 FQGNSA. Losses at the gene ends were 4 bases for V and 7 bases for J; bases not matched to a gene: 1.

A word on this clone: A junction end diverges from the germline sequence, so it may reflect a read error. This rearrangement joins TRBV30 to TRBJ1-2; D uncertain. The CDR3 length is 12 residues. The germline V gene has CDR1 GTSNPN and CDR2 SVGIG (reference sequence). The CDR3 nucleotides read TGTGCCTGGAGTGTCCGGAACTATGGCTGCACCTTC. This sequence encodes CAWSVRNYGCTF. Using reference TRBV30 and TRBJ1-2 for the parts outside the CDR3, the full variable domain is SQTIHQWPATLVQPVGSPLSLECTVEGTSNPNLYWYRQAAGRGLQLLFYSVGIGQISSEVPQNLSASRPQDRQFILSSKKLLLSDSGFYLCAWSVRNYGCTFGSGTRLTVV.

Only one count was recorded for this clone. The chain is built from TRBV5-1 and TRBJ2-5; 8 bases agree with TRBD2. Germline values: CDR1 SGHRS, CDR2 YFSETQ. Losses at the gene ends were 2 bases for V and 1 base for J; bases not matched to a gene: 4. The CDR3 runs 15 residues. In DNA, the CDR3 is TGCGCCAGCAGCTTACCGGGAGGGGGCCAAGAGACCCAGTACTTC. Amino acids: CASSLPGGGQETQYF.

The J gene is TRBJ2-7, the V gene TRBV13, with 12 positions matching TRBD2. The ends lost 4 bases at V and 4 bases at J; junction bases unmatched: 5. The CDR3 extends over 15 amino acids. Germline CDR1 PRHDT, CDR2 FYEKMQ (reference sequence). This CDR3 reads CASSSGLAGPYEQYF. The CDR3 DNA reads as TGTGCCAGCAGCTCAGGACTAGCGGGACCATACGAGCAGTACTTC.

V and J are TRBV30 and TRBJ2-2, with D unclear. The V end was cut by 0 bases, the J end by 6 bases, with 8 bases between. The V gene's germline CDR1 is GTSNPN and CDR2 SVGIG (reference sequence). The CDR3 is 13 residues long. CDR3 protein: CAWSVKPAGELFF. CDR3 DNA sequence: TGTGCCTGGAGTGTAAAACCAGCCGGGGAGCTGTTTTTT.

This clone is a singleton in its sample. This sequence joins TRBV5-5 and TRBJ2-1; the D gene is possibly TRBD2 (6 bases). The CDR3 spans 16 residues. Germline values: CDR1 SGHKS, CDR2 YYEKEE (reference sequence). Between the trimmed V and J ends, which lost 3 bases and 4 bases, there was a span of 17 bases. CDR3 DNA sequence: TGTGCCAGCAGCTCCTCTGCGGAGGGGATATACAATGAGCAGTTCTTC. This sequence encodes CASSSSAEGIYNEQFF.

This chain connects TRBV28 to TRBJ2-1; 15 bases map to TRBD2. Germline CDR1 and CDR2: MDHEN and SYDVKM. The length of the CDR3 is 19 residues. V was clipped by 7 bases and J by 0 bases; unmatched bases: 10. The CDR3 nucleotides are TGTGCCAGCACAGAATCGCGGACTAGCGGGGGGGGCTCCTACAATGAGCAGTTCTTC. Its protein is CASTESRTSGGGSYNEQFF.

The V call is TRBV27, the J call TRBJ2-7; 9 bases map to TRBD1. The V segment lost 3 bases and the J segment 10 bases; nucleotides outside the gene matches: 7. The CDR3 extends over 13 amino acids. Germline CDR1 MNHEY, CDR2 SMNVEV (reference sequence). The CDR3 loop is CASSLGQGIRQYF. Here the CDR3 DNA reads TGTGCCAGCAGTTTGGGACAGGGAATAAGACAGTACTTC.

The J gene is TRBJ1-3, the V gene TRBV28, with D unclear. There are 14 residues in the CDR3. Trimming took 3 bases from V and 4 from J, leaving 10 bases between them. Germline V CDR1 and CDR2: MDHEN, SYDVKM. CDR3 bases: TGTGCCAGCAGTTTGCAGCGGCCCGGAAACACCATATATTTT. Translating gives CASSLQRPGNTIYF.

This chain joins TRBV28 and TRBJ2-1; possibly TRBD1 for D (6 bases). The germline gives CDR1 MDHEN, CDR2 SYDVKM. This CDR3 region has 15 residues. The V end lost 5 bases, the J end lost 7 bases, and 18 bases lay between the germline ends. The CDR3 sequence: CASSPPATGSNEQFF. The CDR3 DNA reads TGTGCCAGCAGTCCACCTGCTACAGGGTCAAATGAGCAGTTCTTC.

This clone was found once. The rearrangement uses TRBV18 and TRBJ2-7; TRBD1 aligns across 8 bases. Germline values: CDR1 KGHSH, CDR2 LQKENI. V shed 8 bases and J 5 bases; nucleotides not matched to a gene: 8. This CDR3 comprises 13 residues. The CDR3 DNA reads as TGTGCCAGCGCGGGGACAGGAGGAGACGAGCAGTACTTC. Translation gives CASAGTGGDEQYF. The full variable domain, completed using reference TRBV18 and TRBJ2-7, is NAGVMQNPRHLVRRRGQEARLRCSPMKGHSHVYWYRQLPEEGLKFMVYLQKENIIDESGMPKERFSAEFPKEGPSILRIQQVVRGDSAAYFCASAGTGGDEQYFGPGTRLTVT.

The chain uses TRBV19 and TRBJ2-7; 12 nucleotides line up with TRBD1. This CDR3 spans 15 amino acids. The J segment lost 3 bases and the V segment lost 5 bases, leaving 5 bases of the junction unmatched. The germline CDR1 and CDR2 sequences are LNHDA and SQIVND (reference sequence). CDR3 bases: TGTGCCAGTAGTCGGGGGACAGGGGGCATCTACGAGCAGTACTTC. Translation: CASSRGTGGIYEQYF.

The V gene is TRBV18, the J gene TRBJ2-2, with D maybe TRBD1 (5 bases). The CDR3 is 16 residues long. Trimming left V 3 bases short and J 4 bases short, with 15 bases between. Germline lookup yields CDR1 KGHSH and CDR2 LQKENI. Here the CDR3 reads CASSPATADITGELFF. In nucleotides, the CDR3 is TGTGCCAGCTCACCCGCTACCGCGGACATCACCGGGGAGCTGTTTTTT. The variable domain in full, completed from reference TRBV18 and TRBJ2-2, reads NAGVMQNPRHLVRRRGQEARLRCSPMKGHSHVYWYRQLPEEGLKFMVYLQKENIIDESGMPKERFSAEFPKEGPSILRIQQVVRGDSAAYFCASSPATADITGELFFGEGSRLTVL.

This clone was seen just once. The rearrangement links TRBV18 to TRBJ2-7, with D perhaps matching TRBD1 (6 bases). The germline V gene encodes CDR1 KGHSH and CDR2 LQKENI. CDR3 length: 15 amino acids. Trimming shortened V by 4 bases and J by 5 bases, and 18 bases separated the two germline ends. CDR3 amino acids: CASSRTQGNSDEQYF. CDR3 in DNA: TGTGCCAGCTCACGCACACAGGGAAATAGCGACGAGCAGTACTTC.

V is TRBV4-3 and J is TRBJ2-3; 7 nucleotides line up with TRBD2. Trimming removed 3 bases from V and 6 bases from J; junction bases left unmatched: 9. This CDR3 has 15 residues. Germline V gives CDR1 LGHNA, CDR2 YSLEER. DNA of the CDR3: TGCGCCAGCAGCCAGACTAGCCGGGAGTCTGATACGCAGTATTTT. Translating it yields CASSQTSRESDTQYF.

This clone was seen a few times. The CDR3, as DNA: TGTGCCAGCAGCTCACCCTTCCGACTAGCGGGAGGATCCTACGAGCAGTACTTC. This codes for CASSSPFRLAGGSYEQYF. The V and J genes are TRBV13 and TRBJ2-7, with 13 bases aligning to TRBD2. There are 18 residues in the CDR3. Unmatched junction bases numbered 10, after V lost 4 bases and J lost 1 base. CDR1 and CDR2 from the germline V gene are PRHDT and FYEKMQ (reference sequence).

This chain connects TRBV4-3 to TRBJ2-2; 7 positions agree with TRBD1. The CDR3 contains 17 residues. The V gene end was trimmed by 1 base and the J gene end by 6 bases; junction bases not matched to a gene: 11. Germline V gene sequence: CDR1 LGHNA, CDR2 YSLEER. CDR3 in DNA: TGCGCCAGCAGCCAAGGACTGACAGGGTTGAAGGCCGGGGAGCTGTTTTTT. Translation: CASSQGLTGLKAGELFF.

The DNA for the CDR3 is TGTGCCAGCAGTTACATCGCAGGGGGCAAAGGCTATGGCTACACCTTC. Translated: CASSYIAGGKGYGYTF. V gene TRBV6-5 combines with J gene TRBJ1-2; 8 bases agree with TRBD1. Germline CDR1 reads MNHEY; CDR2 reads SVGAGI. The V and J ends lost 2 bases and 4 bases, in that order; junction bases with no gene match: 9. CDR3 length: 16 amino acids.